This T cell receptor beta chain is from a study of T cell responses to AZD1222 COVID-19 vaccine. CDR1 and CDR2 (germline): LNHDA, SQIVND (reference sequence). The V end lost 6 bases, the J end lost 8 bases, and 22 bases lay between the germline ends. The CDR3 loop spans 16 amino acids. Clones were sequenced by immunoSEQ multiplex PCR, and TCRdb holds only the in-frame ones, with some missing. The sample yields about 90,000 clones, approximately 89% seen once. The source was peripheral blood, collected on day 0 of MenACWY control vaccination. The rearrangement joins TRBV19 to TRBJ1-4, with D perhaps TRBD1 (5 bases). The TCR originated in an adult in good health. CDR3: CASRTIDAQRGEKLFF. In nucleotides, the CDR3 is TGTGCCAGTAGGACGATAGACGCCCAAAGGGGAGAAAAACTGTTTTTT.